The 8 T cell receptor beta chains given below trace back to one sample, sequenced in a study of metastatic and nonmetastatic thyroid tumors. TCRdb re-analyzed the PCR reads using MiXCR. The sample consists of over 20,000 clones, under 35% of them appearing once. Patients had received no treatment of any kind before thyroid surgery. The sequenced material came from blood. These receptors were obtained from a female donor with papillary thyroid cancer or a benign thyroid nodule (not recorded which). Some clones in this sample may be carry-over from other donors' samples.

This clone was detected only a few times. The chain uses TRBV30 and TRBJ2-7; 8 bases match TRBD1. The V gene end was trimmed by 7 bases and the J gene end by 2 bases; junction bases not matched to a gene: 7. From germline, CDR1 is GTSNPN and CDR2 SVGIG (reference sequence). The CDR3 has 13 amino acids. CDR3 residues: CASQGVLPYEQYF. The CDR3, as DNA: TGTGCCTCACAGGGGGTTCTCCCCTACGAGCAGTACTTC.

This clone was recorded at least ten times. The chain carries TRBV29-1 and TRBJ2-3, with TRBD2 matching over 8 bases. With V trimmed by 6 bases and J by 5 bases, 4 bases remained unmatched. Germline assignment: CDR1 SQVTM and CDR2 ANQGSEA. This CDR3 comprises 12 residues. DNA of the CDR3: TGCAGCGTCGGGGGGGTTGAAGATACGCAGTATTTT. Translated: CSVGGVEDTQYF.

This clone was observed at least ten times. This chain joins TRBV20-1 and TRBJ2-5, with D perhaps TRBD1 (6 bases). CDR3 size: 12 residues. CDR1 DFQATT and CDR2 SNEGSKA come from the germline V gene (reference sequence). Trimming shortened V by 7 bases and J by 2 bases, and 11 bases separated the two germline ends. The CDR3 sequence: CSVQGRQETQYF. Written as DNA, the CDR3 is TGCAGTGTACAGGGTCGGCAAGAGACCCAGTACTTC.

This clone was recorded once. The gene calls are TRBV20-1 and TRBJ2-7; 8 bases map to TRBD1. V was pared by 8 bases and J by 1 base, with 7 bases of the junction left unmatched. Germline V gene lookup returns CDR1 DFQATT and CDR2 SNEGSKA (reference sequence). The CDR3 consists of 13 residues. The CDR3 loop reads CSSGQGASYEQYF. The CDR3 coding sequence is TGCAGTTCTGGACAGGGTGCGTCCTACGAGCAGTACTTC.

This clone counts as medium-sized. The chain uses TRBV5-1 and TRBJ1-2; 12 nucleotides agree with TRBD1. The trim removed 2 bases at V and 4 bases at J, leaving 9 bases unmatched. Germline CDR1 SGHRS, CDR2 YFSETQ. The CDR3 is 17 amino acids. DNA for the CDR3: TGCGCCAGCAGCTTAGCCGGGACAGGGGGCGAGAGCTATGGCTACACCTTC. It is translated as CASSLAGTGGESYGYTF.

This clone was observed at least ten times. This may be a read error: a much more frequent sequence differs by one nucleotide. The rearrangement joins TRBV28 to TRBJ2-1; a weak D match, TRBD2 (5 bases). The germline V gene encodes CDR1 MDHEN and CDR2 SYDVKM. This CDR3 has 16 amino acids. This CDR3 is CASSLRTRSSCNEQFF. In DNA, the CDR3 is TGTGCCAGCAGCCTGCGGACTCGTTCCTCCTGCAATGAGCAGTTCTTC.

V usage is TRBV20-1 and J usage is TRBJ2-7, with D possibly TRBD2 on 6 matching bases. CDR3 size: 13 residues. Germline CDR1 DFQATT, CDR2 SNEGSKA (reference sequence). Trimming removed 2 bases at V and 4 bases at J, with 12 bases between. The CDR3 coding sequence is TGCAGTGCTAGAAACGGGAGTAAGTACGAGCAGTACTTC. Residues: CSARNGSKYEQYF.

This clone has a count of ten or more. The chain is built from TRBV5-1 and TRBJ2-7; a weak D match, TRBD1 (6 bases). From germline, CDR1 is SGHRS and CDR2 YFSETQ. This CDR3 region has 13 residues. V shed 5 bases and J shed 3 bases, with 12 bases lying between them. CDR3 residues: CASRGHAFYEQYF. The CDR3, as DNA: TGCGCCAGCAGGGGACATGCGTTCTACGAGCAGTACTTC.